This record looks at one TCR beta chain sequence and its context. Using its own MiXCR run on the RT-PCR reads, TCRdb lists one record per CDR3 protein. The data hold almost 700,000 distinct CDR3 sequences, with around 14% observed a single time. The V segment lost 2 bases and the J segment 10 bases; nucleotides outside the gene matches: 6. The CDR3 is 14 residues long. CDR1 and CDR2 (germline): MRHNA, SNTAGT. The TCR comes from a female donor in good health, serving as a healthy control. This chain links TRBV6-4 with TRBJ2-1; TRBD2 matches at 9 bases. The specimen sequenced was memory CD4+ T cells from blood. CDR3 sequence: CASSDPFSGGEQFF. The CDR3 coding sequence is TGTGCCAGCAGTGACCCCTTTAGCGGGGGAGAGCAGTTCTTC.